The clone carrying this TCR beta chain was counted ten times or more. Its target is unknown. Documented time point: newly diagnosed GD, antithyroid drugs for less than 3 months. PBMC-extracted RNA yielded the TCR library. About 10 milliliters of peripheral blood were taken and placed in EDTA tubes. Arm-PCR with iRepertoire HTBI primers amplified the CDR3 regions for these TCR beta libraries. Using its own MiXCR run on the multiplex PCR reads, TCRdb lists one record per CDR3 protein. The sample has 320,000 or so distinct CDR3 sequences; about 18% are singletons. This sample is drawn from a study of regulatory T cells in long-lasting Graves disease. The CDR3 runs 15 residues. Looked up from germline, CDR1 is SGHTA and CDR2 is FQGTGA. With 3 bases clipped from V and 2 bases from J, the junction kept 5 bases outside the gene matches. The study's findings and limits: Among samples with persistent disease, TRBV28, TRBJ1-2 and TRBJ2-5 were favored.

The TCR sequence derives from a female donor with Graves disease. The chain is built from TRBV7-3 and TRBJ2-3, with TRBD2 identical over 7 bases. Source: peripheral blood mononuclear cells (PBMCs), taken at new diagnosis, from a patient treated with antithyroid drugs. The CDR3 loop is CASSLGLADTDTQYF. As DNA, the CDR3 is TGTGCCAGCAGCTTGGGGCTAGCGGACACAGATACGCAGTATTTT.